This TCR beta chain stems from a study of OX40 agonist ivuxolimab in advanced cancers. Study summary: Each dose-escalation patient presented with hepatocellular carcinoma, melanoma, renal cell or head and neck cancer.

J gave up 8 bases and V 4 bases, and 18 bases lay outside the gene matches. This CDR3 comprises 18 residues. Germline V lookup: CDR1 MNHEY, CDR2 SMNVEV (reference sequence). TCRdb's table, derived via immunoSEQ multiplex PCR, lists solely in-frame clones and lacks some. The profile covers around 40,000 clones, with roughly 84% appearing a single time and 20% taken by the ten largest. Study conclusions and caveats: Circulating CD4+ and CD8+ T cells showed clonal expansion by week 6 at 0.1 to 3.0 mg/kg.

In the case of this clone: Its target is not known.

This receptor was obtained from an adult with an advanced solid tumor such as melanoma, head and neck, liver or kidney cancer. The chain has TRBV27 and TRBJ1-4; TRBD1 agrees at 8 bases. The starting material was CD4+ or CD8+ T cells sorted from blood, obtained in a trial of the OX40 agonist ivuxolimab. The CDR3 is CASSSHLGQAAYGEKLFF. Here the CDR3 DNA reads TGTGCCAGCAGTTCCCACCTGGGACAGGCAGCCTATGGGGAAAAACTGTTTTTT.